This T cell receptor (beta chain) was identified in a study of early T cells in non-severe SARS-CoV-2 infection. Study-wide background: Chains were unpaired, as sequencing was done on bulk RNA from unsorted whole blood.

The germline gives CDR1 LGHNA, CDR2 YNFKEQ. V lost 1 base and J lost 7; bases outside the gene matches: 10. There are 16 residues in the CDR3. The TCR library protocol attached unique molecular identifiers to the individual cDNA molecules. One entry per CDR3 protein results from TCRdb running MiXCR on the 5' RACE reads. The sample carries approximately 33,000 distinct CDR3 sequences, 3.5% to 4% recorded once. The study's findings and limits: There was a bias toward anti-spike CD8 responses in VDJdb matching, which missed private and CD4 specificities.

This clonotype was found a few times. Its target is unknown. The rearrangement joins TRBV4-2 to TRBJ1-1, with 9 bases fitting TRBD1. Input material: whole blood. This receptor was taken from an adult who was a healthcare worker with PCR-confirmed SARS-CoV-2 infection or an uninfected control (not recorded which). The CDR3 reads CASSQVFGTGIGEAFF. CDR3 in DNA: TGTGCCAGCAGCCAAGTATTTGGGACAGGGATCGGTGAAGCTTTCTTT.